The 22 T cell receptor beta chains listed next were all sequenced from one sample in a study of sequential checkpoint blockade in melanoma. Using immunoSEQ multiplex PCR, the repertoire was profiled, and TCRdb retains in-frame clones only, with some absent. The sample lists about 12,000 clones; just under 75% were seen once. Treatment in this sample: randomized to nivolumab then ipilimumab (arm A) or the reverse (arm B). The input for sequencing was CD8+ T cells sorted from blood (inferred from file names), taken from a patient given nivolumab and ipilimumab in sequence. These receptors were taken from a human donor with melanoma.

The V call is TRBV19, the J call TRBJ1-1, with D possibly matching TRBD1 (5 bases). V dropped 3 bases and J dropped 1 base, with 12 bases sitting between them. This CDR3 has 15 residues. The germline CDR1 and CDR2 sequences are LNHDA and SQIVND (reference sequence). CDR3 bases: TGTGCCAGTAGTATGGCTGAGACAGCGAACACTGAAGCTTTCTTT. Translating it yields CASSMAETANTEAFF.

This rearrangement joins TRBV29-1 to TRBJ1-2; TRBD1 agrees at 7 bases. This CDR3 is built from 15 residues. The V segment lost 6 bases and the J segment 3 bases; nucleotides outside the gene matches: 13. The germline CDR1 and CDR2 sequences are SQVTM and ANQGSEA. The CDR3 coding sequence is TGCAGCGTCTTAGCAGGGACAGCTATCTACTATGGCTACACCTTC. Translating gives CSVLAGTAIYYGYTF.

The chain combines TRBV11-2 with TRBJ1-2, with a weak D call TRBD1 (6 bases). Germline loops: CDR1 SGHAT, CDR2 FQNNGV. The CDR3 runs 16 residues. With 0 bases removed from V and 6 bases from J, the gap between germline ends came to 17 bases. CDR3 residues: CASSLDQGQGTDGYTF. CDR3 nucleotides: TGTGCCAGCAGCTTAGATCAGGGGCAGGGGACCGATGGCTACACCTTC.

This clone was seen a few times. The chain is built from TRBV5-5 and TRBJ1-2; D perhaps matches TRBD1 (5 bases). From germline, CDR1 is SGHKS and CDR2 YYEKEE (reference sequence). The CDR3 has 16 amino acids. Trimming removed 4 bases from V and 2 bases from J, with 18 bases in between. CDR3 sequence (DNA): TGTGCCAGCAGCCTAACGACTGGGCAGGGAAACTATGGCTACACCTTC. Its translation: CASSLTTGQGNYGYTF.

This chain's CDR3 is CASSLSPNAMGWEGEKLFF. In DNA form, the CDR3 reads TGTGCCAGCAGCCTCTCGCCCAATGCAATGGGGTGGGAGGGTGAAAAACTGTTTTTT. V gene TRBV9 combines with J gene TRBJ1-4; no clear D. The CDR3 length is 19 residues. The germline V gene encodes CDR1 SGDLS and CDR2 YYNGEE. V was trimmed by 4 bases and J by 7 bases, leaving 29 bases between them.

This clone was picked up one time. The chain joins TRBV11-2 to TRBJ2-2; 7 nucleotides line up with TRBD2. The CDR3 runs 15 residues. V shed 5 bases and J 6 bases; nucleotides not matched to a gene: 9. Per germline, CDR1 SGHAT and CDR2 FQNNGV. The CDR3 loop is CASSGPGGNSGELFF. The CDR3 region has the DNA TGTGCCAGCAGCGGCCCCGGGGGGAATTCCGGGGAGCTGTTTTTT.

The CDR3 spells CASSPPGGEQYF. CDR3 bases: TGTGCCAGCTCACCACCGGGAGGCGAGCAGTACTTC. The rearrangement joins TRBV18 to TRBJ2-7; D is possibly TRBD2 (6 bases). V dropped 0 bases and J dropped 6 bases, with 6 bases sitting between them. The CDR3 length is 12 residues. Germline-derived CDR1 and CDR2 are KGHSH and LQKENI.

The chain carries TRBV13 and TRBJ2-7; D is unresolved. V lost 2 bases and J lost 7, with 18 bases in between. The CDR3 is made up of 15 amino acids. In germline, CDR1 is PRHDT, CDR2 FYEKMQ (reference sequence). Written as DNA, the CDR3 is TGTGCCAGCAGCTTAAGAAGCATGAACCTACGGGAGCAGTACTTC. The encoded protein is CASSLRSMNLREQYF.

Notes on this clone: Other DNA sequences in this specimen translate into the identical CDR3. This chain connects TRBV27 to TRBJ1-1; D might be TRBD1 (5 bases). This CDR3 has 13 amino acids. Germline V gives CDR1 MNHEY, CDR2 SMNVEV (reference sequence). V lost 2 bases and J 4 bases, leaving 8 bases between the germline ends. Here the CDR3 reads CASSLQGSTEAFF. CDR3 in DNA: TGTGCCAGCAGTTTACAGGGATCCACTGAAGCTTTCTTT.

Here the CDR3 DNA reads TGTGCTAGTGGTCCGGACAGTCCTGAAGCTTTCTTT. This translates into CASGPDSPEAFF. This chain connects TRBV12-5 to TRBJ1-1, with a weak D call TRBD1 (6 bases). This CDR3 is built from 12 residues. Per germline, CDR1 LGHNT and CDR2 FRNRAP. The ends were cut back, 5 bases at V and 6 bases at J, with 10 bases in the middle. Complete variable domain (other parts from reference TRBV12-5 and TRBJ1-1): DARVTQTPRHKVTEMGQEVTMRCQPILGHNTVFWYRQTMMQGLELLAYFRNRAPLDDSGMPKDRFSAEMPDATLATLKIQPSEPRDSAVYFCASGPDSPEAFFGQGTRLTVV.

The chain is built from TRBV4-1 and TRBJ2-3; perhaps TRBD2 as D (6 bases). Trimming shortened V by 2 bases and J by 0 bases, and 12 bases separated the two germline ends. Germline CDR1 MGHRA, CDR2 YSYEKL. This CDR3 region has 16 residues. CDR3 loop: CASSQKETRSTDTQYF. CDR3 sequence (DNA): TGCGCCAGCAGCCAAAAAGAGACTAGAAGCACAGATACGCAGTATTTT.

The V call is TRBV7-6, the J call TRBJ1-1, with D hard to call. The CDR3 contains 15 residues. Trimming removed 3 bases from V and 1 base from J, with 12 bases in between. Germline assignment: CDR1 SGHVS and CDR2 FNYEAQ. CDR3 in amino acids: CASSLYEVPNTEAFF. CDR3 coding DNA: TGTGCCAGCAGCTTGTATGAGGTGCCGAACACTGAAGCTTTCTTT.

CDR3 DNA sequence: TGTGCCAGCAGCTTTGCAGGAAATAATTCACCCCTCCACTTT. Protein: CASSFAGNNSPLHF. V and J are TRBV7-9 and TRBJ1-6, with D uncertain. CDR1 is SEHNR, CDR2 FQNEAQ, per germline (reference sequence). The CDR3 is made up of 14 amino acids. V dropped 3 bases and J dropped 5 bases, with 8 bases sitting between them. Together with reference TRBV7-9 and TRBJ1-6, the CDR3 gives the full variable domain: DTGVSQNPRHKITKRGQNVTFRCDPISEHNRLYWYRQTLGQGPEFLTYFQNEAQLEKSRLLSDRFSAERPKGSFSTLEIQRTEQGDSAMYLCASSFAGNNSPLHFGNGTRLTVT.

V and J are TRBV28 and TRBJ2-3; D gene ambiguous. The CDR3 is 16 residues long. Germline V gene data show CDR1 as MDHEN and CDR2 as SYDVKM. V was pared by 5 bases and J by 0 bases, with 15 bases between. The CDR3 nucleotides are TGTGCCAGCAGTCATTCCTATCCAATTAGCACAGATACGCAGTATTTT. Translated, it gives CASSHSYPISTDTQYF.

CDR3 DNA sequence: TGTGCCAGCAGTTACACGGGACTAGCGGGAGCCAATGAGCAGTTCTTC. Residues: CASSYTGLAGANEQFF. The chain combines TRBV6-5 with TRBJ2-1, with TRBD2 matching over 14 bases. CDR3 length: 16 residues. V lost 2 bases, J lost 6 bases, and 3 bases stayed unmatched. Germline V CDR1 and CDR2: MNHEY, SVGAGI.

Here the CDR3 DNA reads TGTGCCAGTAGTACCACCCCAACAGTTCCTGAAGCTTTCTTT. Encoded protein: CASSTTPTVPEAFF. The V call is TRBV19, the J call TRBJ1-1; D gene ambiguous. The CDR3 runs to 14 residues. V dropped 4 bases and J dropped 6 bases, with 15 bases sitting between them. Germline V gene lookup returns CDR1 LNHDA and CDR2 SQIVND (reference sequence).

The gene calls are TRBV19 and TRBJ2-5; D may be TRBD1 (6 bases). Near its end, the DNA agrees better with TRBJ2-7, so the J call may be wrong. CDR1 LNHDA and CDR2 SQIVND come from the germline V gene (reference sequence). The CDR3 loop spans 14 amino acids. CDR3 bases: TGTGCCAGTAGAAAGGGGGACACCGCTTACGAGCAGTACTTC. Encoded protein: CASRKGDTAYEQYF.

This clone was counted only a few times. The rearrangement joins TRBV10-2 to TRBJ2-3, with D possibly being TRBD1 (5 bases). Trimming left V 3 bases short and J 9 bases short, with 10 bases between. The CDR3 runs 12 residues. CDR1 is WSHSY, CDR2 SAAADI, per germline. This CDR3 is CASSEGVWTQYF. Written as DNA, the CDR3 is TGCGCCAGCAGTGAAGGGGTATGGACGCAGTATTTT.

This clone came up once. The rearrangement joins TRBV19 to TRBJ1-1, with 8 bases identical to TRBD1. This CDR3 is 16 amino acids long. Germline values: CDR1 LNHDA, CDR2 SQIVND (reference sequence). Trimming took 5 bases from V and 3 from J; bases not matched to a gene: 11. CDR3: CASSLQWTGIYTEAFF. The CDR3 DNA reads TGTGCCAGTAGTCTCCAATGGACAGGGATCTACACTGAAGCTTTCTTT.

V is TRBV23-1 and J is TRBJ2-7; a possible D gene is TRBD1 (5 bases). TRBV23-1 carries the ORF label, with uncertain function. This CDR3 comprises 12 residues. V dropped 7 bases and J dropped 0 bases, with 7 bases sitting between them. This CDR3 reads CASNRNSYEQYF. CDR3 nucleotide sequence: TGCGCCAGCAACAGGAACTCCTACGAGCAGTACTTC.

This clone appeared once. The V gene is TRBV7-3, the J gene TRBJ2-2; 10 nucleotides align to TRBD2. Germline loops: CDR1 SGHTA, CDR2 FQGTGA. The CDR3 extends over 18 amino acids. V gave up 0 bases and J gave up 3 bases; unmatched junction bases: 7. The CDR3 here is CASSLTGLAGEYTGELFF. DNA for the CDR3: TGTGCCAGCAGCTTAACAGGGCTAGCGGGGGAGTACACCGGGGAGCTGTTTTTT.

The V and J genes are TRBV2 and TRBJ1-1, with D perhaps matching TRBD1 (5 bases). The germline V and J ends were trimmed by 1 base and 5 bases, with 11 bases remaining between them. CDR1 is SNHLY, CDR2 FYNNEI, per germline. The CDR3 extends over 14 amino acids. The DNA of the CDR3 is TGTGCCAGCAGTGAAGTGCGGGGGGGGACTGAAGCTTTCTTT. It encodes CASSEVRGGTEAFF.